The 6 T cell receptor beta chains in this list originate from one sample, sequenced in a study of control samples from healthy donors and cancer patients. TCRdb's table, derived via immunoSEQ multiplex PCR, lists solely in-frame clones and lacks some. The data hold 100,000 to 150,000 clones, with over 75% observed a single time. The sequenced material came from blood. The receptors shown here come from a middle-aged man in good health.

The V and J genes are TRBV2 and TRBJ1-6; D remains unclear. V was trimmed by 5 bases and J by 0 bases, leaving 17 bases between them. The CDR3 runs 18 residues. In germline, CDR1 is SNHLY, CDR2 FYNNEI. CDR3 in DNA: TGTGCCAGCAGTCTAGCCGGGCCCTTGAGCTCCTATAATTCACCCCTCCACTTT. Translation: CASSLAGPLSSYNSPLHF.

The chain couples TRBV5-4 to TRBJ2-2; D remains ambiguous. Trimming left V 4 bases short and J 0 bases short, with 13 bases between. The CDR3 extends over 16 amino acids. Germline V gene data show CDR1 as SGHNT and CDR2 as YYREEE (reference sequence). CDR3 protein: CASSPVKQANTGELFF. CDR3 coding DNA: TGTGCCAGCAGCCCGGTCAAGCAAGCGAACACCGGGGAGCTGTTTTTT.

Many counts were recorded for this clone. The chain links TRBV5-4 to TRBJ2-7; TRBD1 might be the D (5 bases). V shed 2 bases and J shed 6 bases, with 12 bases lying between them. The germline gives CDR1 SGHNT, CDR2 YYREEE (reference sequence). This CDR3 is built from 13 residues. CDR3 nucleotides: TGTGCCAGCAGCTTACAAGGGGTGGGCGAGCAGTACTTC. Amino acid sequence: CASSLQGVGEQYF.

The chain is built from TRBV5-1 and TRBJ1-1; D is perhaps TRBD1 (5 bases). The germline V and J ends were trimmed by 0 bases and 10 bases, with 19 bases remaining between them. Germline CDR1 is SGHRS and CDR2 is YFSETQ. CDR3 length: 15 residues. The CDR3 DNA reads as TGCGCCAGCAGCTTGGCCGGGACGCCCCCGGAGGGAGCTTTCTTT. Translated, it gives CASSLAGTPPEGAFF. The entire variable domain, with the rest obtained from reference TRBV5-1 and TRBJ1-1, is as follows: KAGVTQTPRYLIKTRGQQVTLSCSPISGHRSVSWYQQTPGQGLQFLFEYFSETQRNKGNFPGRFSGRQFSNSRSEMNVSTLELGDSALYLCASSLAGTPPEGAFFGQGTRLTVV.

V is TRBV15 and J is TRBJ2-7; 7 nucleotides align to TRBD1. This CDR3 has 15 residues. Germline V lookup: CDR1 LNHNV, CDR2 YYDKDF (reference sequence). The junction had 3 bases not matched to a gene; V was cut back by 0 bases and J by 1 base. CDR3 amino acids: CATSRDRRGSYEQYF. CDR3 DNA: TGTGCCACCAGCAGAGATCGCAGGGGGTCCTACGAGCAGTACTTC.

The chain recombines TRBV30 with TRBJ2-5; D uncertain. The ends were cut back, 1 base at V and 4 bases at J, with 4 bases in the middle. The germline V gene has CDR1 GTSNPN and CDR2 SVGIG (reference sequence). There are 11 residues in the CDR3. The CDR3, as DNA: TGTGCCTGGAGTGCAGTAGAGACCCAGTACTTC. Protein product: CAWSAVETQYF. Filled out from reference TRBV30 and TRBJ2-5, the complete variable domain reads SQTIHQWPATLVQPVGSPLSLECTVEGTSNPNLYWYRQAAGRGLQLLFYSVGIGQISSEVPQNLSASRPQDRQFILSSKKLLLSDSGFYLCAWSAVETQYFGPGTRLLVL.